These 12 T cell receptor beta chains were sequenced from one sample in a study of technical replicates of blood from a handful of donors. Produced via immunoSEQ multiplex PCR; TCRdb's table is partial and in-frame only. The sample has tens of thousands of clones; around 91% are singletons. Sequencing was carried out using T cells isolated from PBMCs. All receptors come from a human donor in good health. Some clones in this sample may be carry-over from other donors' samples.

The J gene is TRBJ2-1, the V gene TRBV4-1; TRBD2 matches 12 bases. Trimming removed 3 bases from V and 7 bases from J; junction bases left unmatched: 10. CDR3 length equals 17 residues. Germline CDR1 MGHRA, CDR2 YSYEKL. The CDR3 sequence: CASSQAGLAGLWNEQFF. CDR3 sequence (DNA): TGCGCCAGCAGCCAGGCCGGACTAGCGGGATTATGGAATGAGCAGTTCTTC.

A word on this clone: A much larger clone differs by one base, so this may be a read error. The chain links TRBV14 to TRBJ2-7; TRBD1 matches at 7 bases. The germline gives CDR1 SGHDN, CDR2 FVKESK. The length of the CDR3 is 13 residues. CDR3 bases: TGTGCCAGCAGCCCGACAGGGTCCTCCGAGCAGTACTTC. Encoded protein: CASSPTGSSEQYF.

The V call is TRBV5-1, the J call TRBJ2-3; 8 bases align to TRBD2. The CDR3 is 17 amino acids. V trimming: 0 bases; J trimming: 0 bases; junction bases outside the gene matches: 6. Per the germline V gene, CDR1 is SGHRS and CDR2 is YFSETQ. Here the CDR3 reads CASSLGLAGSSTDTQYF. As DNA, the CDR3 is TGCGCCAGCAGCTTGGGGTTAGCGGGATCTAGCACAGATACGCAGTATTTT.

The rearrangement uses TRBV7-3 and TRBJ2-1, with 7 bases aligning to TRBD2. The CDR3 contains 18 residues. Germline CDR1 and CDR2: SGHTA and FQGTGA. The V segment lost 5 bases and the J segment 7 bases; nucleotides outside the gene matches: 20. CDR3 sequence: CASSLTSSGGRRKNEQFF. The CDR3, as DNA: TGTGCCAGCAGCCTTACCTCTAGCGGAGGACGACGTAAGAATGAGCAGTTCTTC.

The rearrangement joins TRBV29-1 to TRBJ1-2, with D perhaps TRBD1 (6 bases). This CDR3 is built from 12 residues. The germline gives CDR1 SQVTM, CDR2 ANQGSEA. The germline V and J ends were trimmed by 4 bases and 6 bases, with 12 bases remaining between them. CDR3 DNA sequence: TGCAGCGTTGCCCGGACAGACCATGGCTACACCTTC. Residues: CSVARTDHGYTF.

This chain links TRBV29-1 with TRBJ2-3, with a possible D match to TRBD1 (6 bases). CDR3 length equals 13 residues. CDR1 is SQVTM, CDR2 ANQGSEA, per germline. Trimming removed 8 bases from V and 0 bases from J, with 12 bases in between. The CDR3 loop reads CSLTGSSTDTQYF. In nucleotides, the CDR3 is TGCAGCTTAACAGGGTCAAGCACAGATACGCAGTATTTT.

The rearrangement uses TRBV9 and TRBJ2-7; D is perhaps TRBD2 (7 bases). V gave up 4 bases and J gave up 5 bases, with 16 bases separating them. Germline V gene sequence: CDR1 SGDLS, CDR2 YYNGEE. There are 14 residues in the CDR3. The CDR3 here is CASSLGGAVHEQYF. The DNA of the CDR3 is TGTGCCAGCAGCCTGGGGGGGGCCGTCCACGAGCAGTACTTC.

The rearrangement uses TRBV9 and TRBJ2-7; D remains ambiguous. Germline V gives CDR1 SGDLS, CDR2 YYNGEE. The germline V and J ends were trimmed by 0 bases and 2 bases, with 9 bases remaining between them. The CDR3 has 14 amino acids. The CDR3 is CASSVDYEPYEQYF. CDR3 DNA: TGTGCCAGCAGCGTAGATTACGAGCCCTACGAGCAGTACTTC.

The chain recombines TRBV28 with TRBJ2-7, with a weak D call TRBD1 (6 bases). V was shortened by 6 bases and J by 0 bases, with 21 bases between the two germline ends. Germline V gives CDR1 MDHEN, CDR2 SYDVKM. There are 17 residues in the CDR3. The CDR3 here is CASSQGLPGQASYEQYF. In DNA, the CDR3 is TGTGCCAGCAGCCAAGGCCTGCCGGGACAAGCCTCCTACGAGCAGTACTTC.

This chain connects TRBV28 to TRBJ1-3; the D is unclear. The CDR3 consists of 13 residues. V was pared by 7 bases and J by 5 bases, with 12 bases between. The germline gives CDR1 MDHEN, CDR2 SYDVKM. DNA of the CDR3: TGTGCCAGCAACCCAACGGGGAGAAACACCATATATTTT. Translating it yields CASNPTGRNTIYF.

The chain recombines TRBV4-1 with TRBJ2-1, with 9 bases fitting TRBD1. The CDR3 consists of 13 residues. V lost 5 bases to trimming and J lost 10 bases; unmatched junction nucleotides: 6. Germline V gene data show CDR1 as MGHRA and CDR2 as YSYEKL. CDR3 bases: TGCGCCAGCAGCTTGCGGACAGGGGTCGAGCAGTTCTTC. Translating it yields CASSLRTGVEQFF.

The chain recombines TRBV28 with TRBJ1-4; tentative D call: TRBD1 (6 bases). This CDR3 spans 13 amino acids. CDR1 and CDR2 (germline): MDHEN, SYDVKM. The V and J ends lost 4 bases and 7 bases respectively, with 10 bases between them. The CDR3 bases are TGTGCCAGCAGTTCCCCACAGGGTGAAAAACTGTTTTTT. It translates to CASSSPQGEKLFF.